These 9 T cell receptor beta chains share one sample of origin, sequenced in a study of vaccination and CD4 T cells after COVID-19. Treatment described: roughly ten-day PBMC culture with coronavirus spike peptide pools or control peptides (ViraFEST assay). CD4+ T-cell collection from the unexposed donor predated the COVID-19 pandemic (2011-2018). These receptors are not linked to any known antigen. Cultured CD4+ T-cell DNA underwent Oncomine TCR Beta short-read sequencing. It was from cultured CD4+ T cells that genomic DNA was extracted. One entry per CDR3 protein, called by TCRdb with MiXCR from the PCR reads. Seen here are roughly 7,300 distinct CDR3 sequences, roughly 31% observed once, and the top ten hold 11%. Sequencing input: CD4+ T cells from blood, cultured in vitro. The origin of the receptors is a human donor in good health.

The chain employs TRBV27 and TRBJ1-2; 7 positions match TRBD1. The CDR3 has 13 residues. Germline V CDR1 and CDR2: MNHEY, SMNVEV (reference sequence). The V segment lost 8 bases and the J segment 8 bases; nucleotides outside the gene matches: 11. CDR3 DNA: TGTGCCAGCGGGGACCGGGACAGCAGAGGCTACACCTTC. This translates into CASGDRDSRGYTF.

Sample share makes this clonotype medium-sized. This chain links TRBV25-1 with TRBJ1-2, with 9 bases matching TRBD1. J lost 13 bases, V lost 6 bases, and 9 bases had no gene match. The CDR3 consists of 12 residues. Germline CDR1 MGHDK, CDR2 SYGVNS. CDR3 sequence (DNA): TGTGCCAGCAGCCTGGGACAGGGTTATGCCACCTTC. Its protein product is CASSLGQGYATF.

This clonotype was counted a few times. This chain connects TRBV27 to TRBJ1-1; 10 nucleotides line up with TRBD1. V gave up 6 bases and J gave up 7 bases; unmatched junction bases: 2. CDR3 length equals 12 residues. Per germline, CDR1 MNHEY and CDR2 SMNVEV (reference sequence). Written as DNA, the CDR3 is TGTGCCAGCAGGGGGGACAGGGGTGAAGCTTTCTTT. Its translation: CASRGDRGEAFF.

Here the CDR3 DNA reads TGTGCCAGCAGTTTGCCGGGACAGGGGACTCAGCCCCAGCATTTT. Residues: CASSLPGQGTQPQHF. The chain uses TRBV28 and TRBJ1-5; 10 bases are shared with TRBD1. V gave up 3 bases and J gave up 6 bases; unmatched junction bases: 5. CDR3 size: 15 residues. The germline V gene has CDR1 MDHEN and CDR2 SYDVKM. Looking up the rest from reference TRBV28 and TRBJ1-5 gives the full variable domain: DVKVTQSSRYLVKRTGEKVFLECVQDMDHENMFWYRQDPGLGLRLIYFSYDVKMKEKGDIPEGYSVSREKKERFSLILESASTNQTSMYLCASSLPGQGTQPQHFGDGTRLSIL.

The rearrangement joins TRBV20-1 to TRBJ1-5; D is undetermined. CDR1 and CDR2 from the germline V gene are DFQATT and SNEGSKA (reference sequence). This CDR3 comprises 12 residues. Deletions cut 5 bases from V and 8 bases from J, with 13 bases between. The CDR3 DNA is TGCAGTGCTGGACCAGTTGGAAAGCCCCAGCATTTT. It codes for CSAGPVGKPQHF.

The chain couples TRBV28 to TRBJ2-5; D gene unclear. This CDR3 contains 14 residues. V was trimmed by 3 bases and J by 4 bases, leaving 12 bases between them. Germline V gene lookup returns CDR1 MDHEN and CDR2 SYDVKM. CDR3 loop: CASSFSRVSETQYF. In DNA, the CDR3 is TGTGCCAGCAGTTTTTCTCGGGTGTCAGAGACCCAGTACTTC.

The V call is TRBV25-1, the J call TRBJ1-2; a weak D match, TRBD1 (5 bases). With 6 bases removed from V and 2 bases from J, the gap between germline ends came to 10 bases. CDR1 and CDR2 (germline): MGHDK, SYGVNS. CDR3 length: 13 amino acids. CDR3 nucleotides: TGTGCCAGCAGGGGGGGGACCAACTATGGCTACACCTTC. It encodes CASRGGTNYGYTF.

The V and J genes are TRBV20-1 and TRBJ2-2, with D possibly being TRBD2 (6 bases). CDR1 and CDR2 (germline): DFQATT, SNEGSKA (reference sequence). This CDR3 contains 14 residues. V was clipped by 3 bases and J by 5 bases, with 13 bases between them. CDR3 coding DNA: TGCAGTGCTAGCTTGGCGGAGGGGACCGGGGAGCTGTTTTTT. It is translated as CSASLAEGTGELFF.

This chain joins TRBV19 and TRBJ2-7; D possibly corresponds to TRBD1 (6 bases). Germline CDR1 reads LNHDA; CDR2 reads SQIVND (reference sequence). The CDR3 is 14 amino acids. V was shortened by 3 bases and J by 0 bases, with 9 bases between the two germline ends. In nucleotides, the CDR3 is TGTGCCAGTAGTATGAGGGGGAGCTCCTACGAGCAGTACTTC. Residues: CASSMRGSSYEQYF.